Each of the 24 T cell receptor beta chains below was sequenced from the same sample in a study of CD8 T cells in ankylosing spondylitis. TCRdb re-derived calls from the 5' RACE reads in MiXCR, one entry per CDR3 protein. Of fewer than 750,000 distinct CDR3 sequences listed, over 15% are singletons. Study-wide points: A motif in TCR beta, a set of roughly eight highly homologous variants, appeared characteristic of ankylosing spondylitis blood.

Antigen specificity for these receptors is unknown. The sample comprised blood, either unsorted or a sorted T cell fraction (not recorded which). The receptors shown here come from a male donor with ankylosing spondylitis.

This chain joins TRBV5-1 and TRBJ2-7, with 8 bases fitting TRBD1. This CDR3 is built from 14 residues. The germline V gene encodes CDR1 SGHRS and CDR2 YFSETQ. Trimming cost V 3 bases and J 4 bases; bases outside gene matches: 6. Here the CDR3 DNA reads TGCGCCAGCAGCTGGGACAGGTCACCATACGAGCAGTACTTC. Translated: CASSWDRSPYEQYF.

The rearrangement links TRBV4-3 to TRBJ1-1, with D unclear. CDR3 length: 13 residues. V dropped 3 bases and J dropped 11 bases, with 16 bases sitting between them. Germline CDR1 and CDR2: LGHNA and YSLEER. The chain's CDR3 is CASSQEDAGRAFF. CDR3 nucleotides: TGCGCCAGCAGCCAGGAGGACGCCGGAAGGGCTTTCTTT.

This clonotype was seen a few times. CDR3 DNA sequence: TGCGCCAGCAGCCAAGATCGTACGTTAGGTGAAGCTTTCTTT. It translates to CASSQDRTLGEAFF. The chain employs TRBV4-3 and TRBJ1-1; D unresolved. CDR1 is LGHNA, CDR2 YSLEER, per germline. Trimming took 0 bases from V and 7 from J, leaving 12 bases between them. The CDR3 contains 14 residues.

This chain connects TRBV4-2 to TRBJ2-3, with TRBD2 matching 11 bases. CDR3 length: 16 amino acids. V trimming: 5 bases; J trimming: 4 bases; junction bases outside the gene matches: 8. Per germline, CDR1 LGHNA and CDR2 YNFKEQ. The CDR3 DNA reads TGTGCCAGCAGCGGACGGAATAGCGGGGGGGCAGATACGCAGTATTTT. Its protein is CASSGRNSGGADTQYF.

The sample holds a few counts of this clonotype. The CDR3 coding sequence is TGTGCCATCCAAACCCCGGTTATCGACGGCTACACCTTC. It translates to CAIQTPVIDGYTF. The chain employs TRBV28 and TRBJ1-2; D is uncertain. Germline V gives CDR1 MDHEN, CDR2 SYDVKM. The CDR3 is 13 residues long. V was trimmed by 10 bases and J by 8 bases, leaving 20 bases between them.

This clonotype appeared a few times. The V and J genes are TRBV30 and TRBJ2-1; either TRBD1 or TRBD2 may fit D (5 bases each). Germline CDR1 and CDR2: GTSNPN and SVGIG (reference sequence). This CDR3 spans 11 amino acids. V shed 1 base and J shed 10 bases, with 8 bases lying between them. CDR3: CAWSERTEQFF. The CDR3 bases are TGTGCCTGGAGTGAGCGGACAGAGCAGTTCTTC.

Only a few counts were recorded for this clonotype. This chain connects TRBV11-2 to TRBJ2-1; 8 bases are a match to TRBD2. The germline V gene has CDR1 SGHAT and CDR2 FQNNGV. CDR3 length: 18 residues. J lost 4 bases, V lost 4 bases, and 15 bases had no gene match. As DNA, the CDR3 is TGTGCCAGCAGCTCAGGCGGGGGGCACCGCCAGCCTTACAATGAGCAGTTCTTC. This sequence encodes CASSSGGGHRQPYNEQFF.

The chain uses TRBV7-8 and TRBJ2-7, with 7 bases matching TRBD2. V dropped 3 bases and J dropped 2; count of bases not matched to a gene: 10. The CDR3 consists of 16 residues. Germline lookup yields CDR1 SGHVS and CDR2 FQNEAQ. The CDR3: CASSFSSGTFTYEQYF. CDR3 coding DNA: TGTGCCAGCAGCTTCTCTAGCGGCACATTTACCTACGAGCAGTACTTC.

This clonotype was seen a handful of times. The genes are TRBV12-3 or TRBV12-4 and TRBJ2-3; 9 nucleotides match TRBD2. CDR3 size: 15 residues. Germline trimming cut 10 bases from V and 2 bases from J; bases unmatched to any gene: 10. In nucleotides, the CDR3 is TGTGCCACCCCCCCCGCGGGGGGGAACACAGATACGCAGTATTTT. The encoded protein is CATPPAGGNTDTQYF.

Only a few counts were recorded for this clonotype. The genes are TRBV25-1 and TRBJ2-7, with 13 positions matching TRBD2. Germline assignment: CDR1 MGHDK and CDR2 SYGVNS. V shed 4 bases and J 7 bases; nucleotides not matched to a gene: 7. The CDR3 extends over 15 amino acids. The CDR3 is CASSGGLAGVGEQYF. The DNA for the CDR3 is TGTGCCAGCAGTGGCGGACTAGCGGGAGTTGGAGAGCAGTACTTC.

This clonotype has only a few counts. The chain couples TRBV12-3 or TRBV12-4 to TRBJ2-1; 12 bases are shared with TRBD2. V dropped 7 bases and J dropped 8; count of bases not matched to a gene: 9. The CDR3 loop spans 15 amino acids. The CDR3: CASITQRTSGDEQFF. The CDR3 DNA is TGTGCCAGCATCACTCAACGGACTAGCGGGGATGAGCAGTTCTTC.

This clonotype was seen only a few times. The V and J genes are TRBV6-1 and TRBJ2-7; D might be TRBD1 or TRBD2, each matching 5 bases. V was cut by 6 bases and J by 3 bases, with 15 bases left in between. Germline CDR1 reads MNHNS; CDR2 reads SASEGT. The CDR3 contains 14 residues. The CDR3 reads CASRPGVGLYEQYF. CDR3 nucleotides: TGTGCCAGCAGGCCCGGGGTGGGGCTCTACGAGCAGTACTTC.

The table lists this clonotype with a few counts. CDR3 DNA: TGTGCCAGCAGCCCCCGGACTAGCGGGGGGTTAGCAGATACGCAGTATTTT. Protein: CASSPRTSGGLADTQYF. The chain links TRBV11-2 to TRBJ2-3, with 14 bases that match TRBD2. The CDR3 is 17 amino acids. Germline V lookup: CDR1 SGHAT, CDR2 FQNNGV. Trimming removed 5 bases from V and 4 bases from J; junction bases left unmatched: 8.

The chain has TRBV10-1 and TRBJ2-7; tentatively, D is TRBD1 or TRBD2 (5 bases each). V lost 1 base, J lost 3 bases, and 19 bases lay in between. From germline, CDR1 is WNHNN and CDR2 SYGVQD (reference sequence). This CDR3 is 17 amino acids long. The CDR3 loop is CASSEFALRDLRYEQYF. The CDR3 nucleotides are TGCGCCAGCAGTGAGTTTGCCCTTCGGGACCTACGCTACGAGCAGTACTTC.

This clonotype was detected only a few times. V gene TRBV12-3 or TRBV12-4 combines with J gene TRBJ2-7; maybe TRBD1 (6 bases). CDR3 length: 15 residues. V was clipped by 5 bases and J by 2 bases, with 16 bases between them. CDR3 sequence (DNA): TGTGCCAGCAGTGCCAGGGGAGCGTTCGCCTACGAGCAGTACTTC. Amino acids: CASSARGAFAYEQYF.

This clonotype was recorded many times. The chain recombines TRBV12-3 or TRBV12-4 with TRBJ1-4; 9 bases line up with TRBD1. The CDR3 totals 14 residues. The V segment lost 6 bases and the J segment 5 bases; nucleotides outside the gene matches: 4. The CDR3, as DNA: TGTGCCAGCAGACCGGGACAGGGAAATGAAAAACTGTTTTTT. This codes for CASRPGQGNEKLFF.

The chain is built from TRBV10-3 and TRBJ1-1; D perhaps matches TRBD1 (5 bases). Looked up from germline, CDR1 is ENHRY and CDR2 is SYGVKD. The CDR3 runs to 14 residues. Trimming shortened V by 2 bases and J by 3 bases, and 10 bases separated the two germline ends. Here the CDR3 reads CAISEALGDTEAFF. Written as DNA, the CDR3 is TGTGCCATCAGTGAGGCCTTAGGGGACACTGAAGCTTTCTTT.

The CDR3 nucleotides are TGTGCCAGCAGTGAATGGCGGGGGGACCTCTACGAGCAGTACTTC. It encodes CASSEWRGDLYEQYF. The chain couples TRBV2 to TRBJ2-7, with 8 bases that match TRBD2. The V gene end was trimmed by 2 bases and the J gene end by 3 bases; junction bases not matched to a gene: 6. CDR1 and CDR2 (germline): SNHLY, FYNNEI. The length of the CDR3 is 15 residues.

This clonotype was picked up one time. J is TRBJ2-3 and V is TRBV12-3 or TRBV12-4, with a tentative D call TRBD1 (5 bases). The CDR3 extends over 17 amino acids. V dropped 4 bases and J dropped 4 bases, with 21 bases sitting between them. The CDR3 spells CASSWPSKGHAADTQYF. The CDR3, as DNA: TGTGCCAGCAGTTGGCCTTCCAAGGGGCACGCAGCAGATACGCAGTATTTT.

The gene calls are TRBV28 and TRBJ1-5, with 7 positions matching TRBD1. Losses at the gene ends were 3 bases for V and 4 bases for J; bases not matched to a gene: 6. CDR1 and CDR2 from the germline V gene are MDHEN and SYDVKM. The CDR3 runs to 15 residues. The CDR3, as DNA: TGTGCCAGCAGTTTTGCCGGGACAGCAAATCAGCCCCAGCATTTT. Its protein is CASSFAGTANQPQHF.

The chain carries TRBV28 and TRBJ2-7; D perhaps matches TRBD1 (6 bases). CDR3 length equals 16 residues. CDR1 is MDHEN and CDR2 is SYDVKM in the germline V gene. V shed 3 bases and J shed 1 base, with 16 bases lying between them. This chain's CDR3 is CASSFLDSDPSYEQYF. Here the CDR3 DNA reads TGTGCCAGCAGTTTTTTGGACAGCGACCCATCCTACGAGCAGTACTTC.

This clonotype was observed a handful of times. This CDR3 is CASRATGVTEAFF. As DNA, the CDR3 is TGTGCCAGCAGGGCCACAGGGGTAACTGAAGCTTTCTTT. This chain uses TRBV7-2 with TRBJ1-1, with 7 bases fitting TRBD1. Germline trimming cut 6 bases from V and 5 bases from J; bases unmatched to any gene: 6. The CDR3 sequence is 13 residues long. Germline-derived CDR1 and CDR2 are SGHTA and FQGNSA.

This clonotype was found a few times. The rearrangement links TRBV7-9 to TRBJ1-1; 8 bases agree with TRBD1. V dropped 6 bases and J dropped 1; count of bases not matched to a gene: 13. Germline V lookup: CDR1 SEHNR, CDR2 FQNEAQ (reference sequence). This CDR3 region has 17 residues. CDR3 nucleotides: TGTGCCAGCAGTTACCCGACAGGGGTCCTGGGGAACACTGAAGCTTTCTTT. Encoded protein: CASSYPTGVLGNTEAFF.

This clonotype was seen a handful of times. V and J are TRBV7-2 and TRBJ2-7; 7 nucleotides match TRBD2. The CDR3 length is 15 residues. V dropped 3 bases and J dropped 1; count of bases not matched to a gene: 6. The germline gives CDR1 SGHTA, CDR2 FQGNSA. The CDR3 DNA sequence: TGTGCCAGCAGCTTGGGCGGGAGTGCGTCCTACGAGCAGTACTTC. It is translated as CASSLGGSASYEQYF.